The T cell receptor beta chain described here comes from a study of a mutant IDH1 vaccine in newly diagnosed glioma. Study overall: Radiotherapy, temozolomide, or both had been given previously, and both were given to most. Notes on the study in general: Patients mounted vaccine-induced immune responses in 90% to 95% of cases.

Time point described: week 23, last vaccination. Every single dose of the vaccine, 300 ug of mutant IDH1 20-mer peptide, came with topical imiquimod. A remark on this clone: Its antigen is not identified.

The germline V gene has CDR1 SGHNT and CDR2 YYREEE (reference sequence). The ends were cut back, 0 bases at V and 7 bases at J, with 13 bases in the middle. The CDR3 consists of 15 residues. Assay used: immunoSEQ multiplex PCR; TCRdb lists only in-frame clones, some missing. Of 58,000 or so clones in the sample, around 87% are singletons; the top ten hold 1.3% to 1.5%. This chain links TRBV5-4 with TRBJ2-2; no reliable D call. The sequencing used PBMCs, collected from a glioma patient whose treatment included an IDH1 peptide vaccine. The receptor comes from a man in his forties with glioma. CDR3 sequence reads: CASSLAERAHGELFF. DNA for the CDR3: TGTGCCAGCAGCTTGGCCGAGCGAGCCCACGGGGAGCTGTTTTTT.